This TCR beta chain emerged from a study of beta chain features in type 1 diabetes. The overall study: Healthy donors and patients showed comparable age, gender and cell yields. Findings and limits, study-wide: The similarity of naive, central memory and Treg TCRB repertoires appeared greater among patients than among healthy donors. TCRB CDR3s from Type 1 diabetes patients were moderately but significantly shorter in all four CD4+ subsets.

The germline CDR1 and CDR2 sequences are SGHRS and YFSETQ. The CDR3 has 14 residues. V gave up 4 bases and J gave up 0 bases; unmatched junction bases: 2. On this clone: Its antigen is as yet unknown. Other DNA sequences within the sample encode an identical CDR3.

TCRB transcripts that were expressed got sequenced, as all of the isolated RNA had been reverse transcribed. Assay: immunoSEQ multiplex PCR; the TCRdb copy retains only in-frame clones and omits some. Among approximately 270,000 clones listed, approximately 15% were seen once. The receptor was derived from a man aged 25-45 years with type 1 diabetes. What was sequenced was naive CD4+ T cells from blood. V is TRBV5-1 and J is TRBJ1-1, with TRBD1 matching over 8 bases. The CDR3, as DNA: TGCGCCAGCAGCCTGGGACAGGTGAACACTGAAGCTTTCTTT. Its translation is CASSLGQVNTEAFF.